The table lists the clone carrying this TCR beta chain with many counts. No antigen is known for it. TCRdb reprocessed the 5' RACE reads with MiXCR, giving one entry per CDR3 protein. The sample includes around 55,000 distinct CDR3 sequences, more than 3% of them seen just once. This sample stems from a study of neurological immune-mediated disorders. Study outcomes and limitations: Neither clinical nor MRI features showed any association with the multiple sclerosis repertoire cluster, and the authors stated that larger cohorts are needed.

J lost 4 bases, V lost 5 bases, and 4 bases had no gene match. Germline V gene lookup returns CDR1 SGHVS and CDR2 FQNEAQ. This CDR3 is built from 13 residues. The V call is TRBV7-8, the J call TRBJ1-2; 7 nucleotides match TRBD1. The receptor was derived from a woman aged 40-49 years with multiple sclerosis. The sequencing sample was made of CD4+ T cells from blood. Here the CDR3 reads CASSITGVYGYTF. The CDR3 DNA reads as TGTGCCAGCAGCATAACAGGGGTCTATGGCTACACCTTC.